This T cell receptor beta chain is from a study of blood T cell repertoires in COVID-19. The table came from immunoSEQ multiplex PCR; TCRdb's copy has only in-frame clones and leaves some out. The repertoire has about 190,000 clones, about 86% of them found once; the top ten carry approximately 23%. Only one count was recorded for this clone. The receptor comes from a woman aged 40 to 50 in a cohort exposed to, infected with or recovered from COVID-19 (not recorded which). Material for sequencing was PBMCs or T cells enriched from blood (not recorded which).

The CDR3 here is CASSPPLGGLDYGYTF. CDR3 bases: TGTGCCAGCTCACCACCCCTCGGGGGGCTCGACTATGGCTACACCTTC. The rearrangement joins TRBV18 to TRBJ1-2; perhaps TRBD1 as D (6 bases). This CDR3 region has 16 residues. Trimming pared 0 bases from V and 3 bases from J, leaving 14 bases between. Germline values: CDR1 KGHSH, CDR2 LQKENI.